In its sample, the clone carrying this T cell receptor (beta chain) was seen a few times. The cohort comprised adults aged about 18 to 100 years residing in around 25 US areas. The study assigned cohorts using participant-reported clinical history. V lost 7 bases and J 2 bases, leaving 14 bases between the germline ends. This CDR3 contains 14 residues. Germline-derived CDR1 and CDR2 are ENHRY and SYGVKD. This sample was included in a study of blood T cell repertoires in COVID-19. Across the whole study: Samples taken during acute and convalescent COVID-19 were collected in the United States, Italy and Spain.

Authors' methods: Counts of nucleated cells, estimated from reference gene primer amplification, were obtained. The data were produced by immunoSEQ multiplex PCR, yet TCRdb's version contains in-frame clones alone and is incomplete. V and J calls and clone size come straight from that table; D and trimming were deduced from the DNA. This sample has about 200,000 clones, with around 86% found just once. Sequences were obtained from PBMCs or T cells enriched from blood (not recorded which). J is TRBJ1-1 and V is TRBV10-3; maybe TRBD1 (6 bases). The origin of this receptor is a woman aged 40 to 55 with acute COVID-19. CDR3 protein: CAITLGGFNTEAFF. CDR3 sequence (DNA): TGTGCCATCACCCTAGGGGGATTCAACACTGAAGCTTTCTTT.